This is a list of T cell receptor beta chains from one sample in a study of cytomegalovirus exposure and HLA in healthy donors. Clones were read by immunoSEQ multiplex PCR, and TCRdb kept only the in-frame ones, dropping some. The sample contains about 200,000 clones, around 87% of which appear only once. The sequenced sample was PBMCs. All receptors come from a woman between 18 and 29 years old in good health and CMV-seropositive. Both conserved end residues are part of each CDR3. D genes are given only for firm matches. Size values are once, few and many counts, or a class for expanded clones, and some rows have none.

>TRBV7-9|TRBJ1-1|few|-
TGTGCCAGCAGCTTACCAGGGATGAACACTGAAGCTTTCTTT
CASSLPGMNTEAFF
>TRBV27|TRBJ1-5|-|TRBD1
TGTGCCAGCAGTCCACGACAGGGGGCTTGGAATCAGCCCCAGCATTTT
CASSPRQGAWNQPQHF
>TRBV30|TRBJ1-2|-|-
TGTGCCTTCACAGAAAGGGGCTATGGCTACACCTTC
CAFTERGYGYTF
>TRBV19|TRBJ2-1|-|TRBD1
TGTGCCAGTAGTACGCGCCCGGACAGGGGGAGTAATGAGCAGTTCTTC
CASSTRPDRGSNEQFF
>TRBV7-9|TRBJ2-1|-|TRBD2
TGTGCCAGCAGCTTAGCGTTGGCGGGAGGGGGGGATGAGCAGTTCTTC
CASSLALAGGGDEQFF
>TRBV2|TRBJ1-5|-|TRBD1
TGTGCCAGCAGCGGACAGGGGGCAAGCAATCAGCCCCAGCATTTT
CASSGQGASNQPQHF
>TRBV27|TRBJ1-1|-|TRBD1
TGTGCCAGCAGTTTCTACAGGGGGCAAGGAGCTTTCTTT
CASSFYRGQGAFF
>TRBV2|TRBJ2-7|-|-
TGTGCCAGCAGTGCGCCAGGTCGTAGCTACGAGCAGTACTTC
CASSAPGRSYEQYF
>TRBV5-1|TRBJ1-1|few|TRBD1
TGCGCCAGCAGCTTGGCCTCAGGGGGGACTGAAGCTTTCTTT
CASSLASGGTEAFF
>TRBV27|TRBJ2-1|-|-
TGTGCCAGCAGTTCGTCTCAGGGGCGCTCGACGAATGAGCAGTTCTTC
CASSSSQGRSTNEQFF